These 8 T cell receptor beta chains were all obtained from the same sample, sequenced in a study of T cell repertoires in cytomegalovirus infection. One entry per CDR3 protein, called by TCRdb with MiXCR from the reads. In the table there are around 300,000 distinct CDR3 sequences, 9.5% of which are singletons. The sequencing input was PBMCs. These receptors came from a human donor in good health (CMV status not recorded). Some clones in this sample may be carry-over from other donors' samples.

This clonotype was seen only a few times. The V gene is TRBV24-1, the J gene TRBJ2-3; weak D call: TRBD1 (6 bases). From germline, CDR1 is KGHDR and CDR2 SFDVKD. The germline V and J ends were trimmed by 2 bases and 4 bases, with 9 bases remaining between them. The CDR3 sequence is 14 residues long. The CDR3 coding sequence is TGTGCCACCAGTGATTCCCAGGGGCCAGATACGCAGTATTTT. It encodes CATSDSQGPDTQYF.

This clonotype appeared many times. The chain combines TRBV6-2 or TRBV6-3 with TRBJ2-6; D remains ambiguous. This CDR3 spans 16 amino acids. Germline assignment: CDR1 MNHEY and CDR2 SVGEGT. V gave up 2 bases and J gave up 0 bases, with 8 bases separating them. The CDR3 region is CASSYPPGSGANVLTF. CDR3 bases: TGTGCCAGCAGTTACCCCCCCGGCTCTGGGGCCAACGTCCTGACTTTC.

This clonotype turned up a few times. The genes are TRBV6-6 and TRBJ2-3; D not certain. Germline lookup yields CDR1 MNHNY and CDR2 SVGAGI (reference sequence). This CDR3 is 13 amino acids long. Between the trimmed V and J ends, which lost 2 bases and 9 bases, there was a span of 12 bases. The CDR3 protein is CASSYHPPGTQYF. Written as DNA, the CDR3 is TGTGCCAGCAGTTACCACCCCCCCGGGACGCAGTATTTT.

This chain connects TRBV4-2 to TRBJ2-7; possible D gene TRBD2, 5 bases. CDR1 LGHNA and CDR2 YNFKEQ come from the germline V gene. The CDR3 length is 17 residues. The V end was cut by 4 bases, the J end by 4 bases, with 23 bases between. In nucleotides, the CDR3 is TGTGCCAGCAGCCTGACATCCAGAGCGGATCTTAAGTACGAGCAGTACTTC. This gives the protein CASSLTSRADLKYEQYF.

This chain joins TRBV2 and TRBJ2-1; 10 positions agree with TRBD2. The ends lost 8 bases at V and 7 bases at J; junction bases unmatched: 8. This CDR3 is 14 amino acids long. Germline V gives CDR1 SNHLY, CDR2 FYNNEI. The CDR3 nucleotides are TGTGCCAGCTGTACCCCGACTAGCGGGAATGAGCAGTTCTTC. Protein sequence: CASCTPTSGNEQFF.

This clonotype was counted ten times or more. The chain combines TRBV7-2 with TRBJ2-2; the match to TRBD1 covers 7 bases. The ends lost 11 bases at V and 2 bases at J; junction bases unmatched: 8. Germline CDR1 and CDR2: SGHTA and FQGNSA. The CDR3 length is 14 residues. As DNA, the CDR3 is TGTGCCGGGGGATGGGACAGCAACACCGGGGAGCTGTTTTTT. It codes for CAGGWDSNTGELFF.

Ten or more counts support this clonotype. The rearrangement joins TRBV7-2 to TRBJ2-6; the D gene is possibly TRBD1 (6 bases). CDR3 length: 19 residues. CDR1 SGHTA and CDR2 FQGNSA come from the germline V gene. Trimming left V 2 bases short and J 0 bases short, with 17 bases between. The CDR3 region is CASSLSPWDTGSGANVLTF. Written as DNA, the CDR3 is TGTGCCAGCAGCTTATCCCCTTGGGACACCGGCTCTGGGGCCAACGTCCTGACTTTC.

The DNA of the CDR3 is TGTGCCAGCGCAGAAGGGCGTAATGAAAAACTGTTTTTT. It specifies CASAEGRNEKLFF. The V call is TRBV18, the J call TRBJ1-4; D gene uncertain. Germline CDR1 reads KGHSH; CDR2 reads LQKENI. Between the trimmed V and J ends, which lost 8 bases and 4 bases, there was a span of 11 bases. The CDR3 is 13 residues long. Full variable domain (remainder filled in from reference TRBV18 and TRBJ1-4): NAGVMQNPRHLVRRRGQEARLRCSPMKGHSHVYWYRQLPEEGLKFMVYLQKENIIDESGMPKERFSAEFPKEGPSILRIQQVVRGDSAAYFCASAEGRNEKLFFGSGTQLSVL.